This entry lists 29 T cell receptor beta chains sequenced from one sample in a study of metastatic and nonmetastatic thyroid tumors. There were no patients who had received any treatment before thyroid surgery. TCRdb used MiXCR to call clones anew from the PCR reads. The sample lists over 9,000 clones; 25% to 35% were seen once. Sequencing was performed on adjacent normal tissue. These receptors all come from a male donor with papillary thyroid cancer or a benign thyroid nodule (not recorded which). Some clones in this sample may be carry-over from other donors' samples.

The V and J genes are TRBV6-1 and TRBJ2-2, with TRBD2 as a possible D gene (6 bases). Trimming took off 0 bases at V and 6 bases at J, with 11 bases between the two ends. CDR1 and CDR2 (germline): MNHNS, SASEGT. The CDR3 totals 15 residues. CDR3 nucleotide sequence: TGTGCCAGCAGTGAAGCGGCGGGATCGCCCGGGGAGCTGTTTTTT. This translates into CASSEAAGSPGELFF.

The V gene is TRBV27, the J gene TRBJ2-7, with a tentative D call TRBD2 (6 bases). The CDR3 runs to 13 residues. V lost 3 bases, J lost 4 bases, and 10 bases lay in between. Germline CDR1 reads MNHEY; CDR2 reads SMNVEV (reference sequence). In DNA, the CDR3 is TGTGCCAGCAGTTTCGTGGGGGGATACGAGCAGTACTTC. Its translation is CASSFVGGYEQYF.

CDR3 sequence (DNA): TGTGCCTGGAGCCTGCAGAGGCACACTGAAGCTTTCTTT. It encodes CAWSLQRHTEAFF. The chain uses TRBV30 and TRBJ1-1; no definite D call. The CDR3 runs 13 residues. The germline V gene encodes CDR1 GTSNPN and CDR2 SVGIG (reference sequence). V dropped 3 bases and J dropped 3 bases, with 11 bases sitting between them.

With regard to this clone: The junction departs from germline at one end; a sequencing error may be responsible. Other nucleotide sequences from this sample produce the same CDR3. This sequence joins TRBV5-4 and TRBJ1-2; 12 nucleotides agree with TRBD1. CDR1 SGHNT and CDR2 YYREEE come from the germline V gene (reference sequence). CDR3 length: 18 residues. CDR3 bases: TGTGCCAGCAGCTTGGGGGTGTCGCCGGGACAGGGGGCTGATGGCTATACCTTC. It yields the protein CASSLGVSPGQGADGYTF.

This clone is judged medium-sized (0.01 to 0.1%). Here the CDR3 DNA reads TGCAGTGCTAGAGATCAATTAGCGGGGTACAATGAGCAGTTCTTC. Translating gives CSARDQLAGYNEQFF. V is TRBV20-1 and J is TRBJ2-1; TRBD2 matches 8 bases. The CDR3 runs 15 residues. Losses at the gene ends were 0 bases for V and 4 bases for J; bases not matched to a gene: 5. CDR1 and CDR2 (germline): DFQATT, SNEGSKA (reference sequence).

V gene TRBV29-1 combines with J gene TRBJ2-1; possible D gene TRBD1, 6 bases. Between the trimmed V and J ends, which lost 6 bases and 6 bases, there was a span of 12 bases. The length of the CDR3 is 12 residues. The germline V gene has CDR1 SQVTM and CDR2 ANQGSEA. Written as DNA, the CDR3 is TGCAGCGTCCGCCCCAGGGGCAATGAGCAGTTCTTC. Its translation: CSVRPRGNEQFF.

Within the sample, this clone is medium-sized. The J gene is TRBJ1-2, the V gene TRBV20-1, with unresolved D. The CDR3 totals 14 residues. Trimming pared 1 base from V and 2 bases from J, leaving 11 bases between. Germline CDR1 DFQATT, CDR2 SNEGSKA (reference sequence). The CDR3 DNA sequence: TGCAGTGCTAGAGGAACCTCACAAAACTATGGCTACACCTTC. Amino acid sequence: CSARGTSQNYGYTF.

V is TRBV7-2 and J is TRBJ2-7; tentative D call: TRBD2 (7 bases). Germline V gives CDR1 SGHTA, CDR2 FQGNSA. This CDR3 is built from 13 residues. The ends were cut back, 6 bases at V and 1 base at J, with 10 bases in the middle. CDR3 in DNA: TGTGCCAGCAGTGGGGGGGCATCCTACGAGCAGTACTTC. Its protein product is CASSGGASYEQYF.

The J gene is TRBJ1-1, the V gene TRBV20-1, with 10 bases identical to TRBD1. Per germline, CDR1 DFQATT and CDR2 SNEGSKA (reference sequence). Trimming cost V 0 bases and J 3 bases; bases outside gene matches: 1. The CDR3 runs 14 residues. The CDR3 bases are TGCAGTGCTAGAGATGGGACAGGGGACACTGAAGCTTTCTTT. Amino acids: CSARDGTGDTEAFF.

This sequence joins TRBV9 and TRBJ2-2, with no clear D. Germline assignment: CDR1 SGDLS and CDR2 YYNGEE. The CDR3 totals 14 residues. Deletions cut 0 bases from V and 7 bases from J, with 10 bases between. Written as DNA, the CDR3 is TGTGCCAGCAGCGTAGACTGGCCGGGCGGGGAGCTGTTTTTT. Its protein is CASSVDWPGGELFF.

The chain combines TRBV7-2 with TRBJ2-3, with D possibly matching TRBD1 (6 bases). Trimming took off 5 bases at V and 6 bases at J, with 15 bases between the two ends. Germline V gives CDR1 SGHTA, CDR2 FQGNSA. The length of the CDR3 is 14 residues. The DNA for the CDR3 is TGTGCCAGCAGCGTAGACAGGCTGGAGGATACGCAGTATTTT. Amino acid sequence: CASSVDRLEDTQYF.

The V gene is TRBV2, the J gene TRBJ1-6; the match to TRBD1 covers 8 bases. The J segment lost 7 bases and the V segment lost 9 bases, leaving 8 bases of the junction unmatched. CDR1 SNHLY and CDR2 FYNNEI come from the germline V gene. This CDR3 comprises 14 residues. The CDR3 region has the DNA TGTGCCAGAAATACAGGGGGTTACAATTCACCCCTCCACTTT. Amino acid sequence: CARNTGGYNSPLHF.

The V and J genes are TRBV20-1 and TRBJ2-7; 8 positions agree with TRBD2. Germline loops: CDR1 DFQATT, CDR2 SNEGSKA (reference sequence). The V segment lost 1 base and the J segment 5 bases; nucleotides outside the gene matches: 22. The CDR3 sequence is 19 residues long. CDR3 nucleotides: TGCAGTGCTAGAGGGTGGGCGGGAGGCCTCTCGGCCCGCGTGGACGAGCAGTACTTC. It specifies CSARGWAGGLSARVDEQYF.

Only a few counts were recorded for this clone. V usage is TRBV20-1 and J usage is TRBJ2-1, with 15 positions matching TRBD2. CDR1 is DFQATT, CDR2 SNEGSKA, per germline (reference sequence). Trimming took 6 bases from V and 3 from J; bases not matched to a gene: 6. This CDR3 contains 16 residues. CDR3 sequence (DNA): TGCAGTGCCGTCCCGGGACTAGCGGGGGGCTACAATGAGCAGTTCTTC. This encodes CSAVPGLAGGYNEQFF.

By sample fraction, this clone is medium-sized. The rearrangement joins TRBV7-9 to TRBJ2-1; 10 positions agree with TRBD2. From germline, CDR1 is SEHNR and CDR2 FQNEAQ (reference sequence). With V trimmed by 9 bases and J by 11 bases, 16 bases remained unmatched. The CDR3 totals 15 residues. CDR3 residues: CASQMGLAGEGQQFF. CDR3 DNA sequence: TGTGCCAGTCAAATGGGTCTAGCGGGAGAGGGGCAGCAGTTCTTC.

This clone has only a few counts. This chain connects TRBV10-2 to TRBJ1-3; a weak D match, TRBD1 (5 bases). This CDR3 has 14 amino acids. CDR1 WSHSY and CDR2 SAAADI come from the germline V gene. V was cut by 6 bases and J by 1 base, with 10 bases left in between. As DNA, the CDR3 is TGCGCCAGCAGGGGGGGGACTTCTGGAAACACCATATATTTT. Its translation is CASRGGTSGNTIYF.

Worth noting for this clone: An end of the junction does not agree with germline; a read error may underlie this. This sequence joins TRBV3-1 and TRBJ2-2, with D perhaps being TRBD1 or TRBD2 (5 bases each). This CDR3 has 15 residues. Germline V lookup: CDR1 LGHDT, CDR2 YNNKEL (reference sequence). CDR3 bases: TGTGCCAGCAGCAAAGATGGGGGTAGGGCCGGGGAGCTGTTTTTT. Its protein product is CASSKDGGRAGELFF. Variable domain in full (rest from reference TRBV3-1 and TRBJ2-2): DTAVSQTPKYLVTQMGNDKSIKCEQNLGHDTMYWYKQDSKKFLKIMFSYNNKELIINETVPNRFSPKSPDKAHLNLHINSLELGDSAVYFCASSKDGGRAGELFFGEGSRLTVL.

V is TRBV20-1 and J is TRBJ1-1; TRBD1 aligns across 7 bases. Germline V gene data show CDR1 as DFQATT and CDR2 as SNEGSKA (reference sequence). The CDR3 has 14 amino acids. J gave up 3 bases and V 2 bases, and 6 bases lay outside the gene matches. The CDR3 DNA reads TGCAGTGCTAGAAACAGGGGCCGAGACACTGAAGCTTTCTTT. Translation: CSARNRGRDTEAFF.

This chain links TRBV5-4 with TRBJ2-2; TRBD2 matches 13 bases. Germline trimming cut 4 bases from V and 4 bases from J; bases unmatched to any gene: 7. Germline CDR1 is SGHNT and CDR2 is YYREEE (reference sequence). This CDR3 is built from 17 residues. CDR3 amino acids: CASSLGLAGDGTGELFF. DNA of the CDR3: TGTGCCAGCAGCCTTGGACTAGCGGGAGATGGCACCGGGGAGCTGTTTTTT.

In its sample, this clone was seen a few times. V usage is TRBV12-3 or TRBV12-4 and J usage is TRBJ1-2; D is perhaps TRBD1 (6 bases). V lost 5 bases to trimming and J lost 3 bases, with 25 bases between them. This CDR3 spans 18 amino acids. The CDR3 DNA follows: TGTGCCAGCAGTCCCGTTTGGGTCCCGGACAGTCCTTACTATGGCTACACCTTC. This encodes CASSPVWVPDSPYYGYTF.

By sample fraction, this clone is medium-sized (0.01 to 0.1%). This sequence joins TRBV27 and TRBJ2-3; 9 bases map to TRBD2. Germline assignment: CDR1 MNHEY and CDR2 SMNVEV (reference sequence). V lost 4 bases and J lost 5; bases outside the gene matches: 4. The CDR3 length is 14 residues. CDR3 sequence reads: CASSYGLAQDTQYF. The CDR3 DNA follows: TGTGCCAGCAGTTACGGACTAGCGCAAGATACGCAGTATTTT.

This clone is classed as medium-sized. V gene TRBV10-1 combines with J gene TRBJ2-1, with D perhaps TRBD2 (5 bases). Germline lookup yields CDR1 WNHNN and CDR2 SYGVQD (reference sequence). V was pared by 2 bases and J by 0 bases, with 11 bases between. The CDR3 is 16 amino acids. CDR3 residues: CASSEMRGGSYNEQFF. As DNA, the CDR3 is TGCGCCAGCAGTGAGATGCGCGGAGGCTCCTACAATGAGCAGTTCTTC.

The chain uses TRBV4-2 and TRBJ2-2; D gene unclear. V lost 0 bases and J lost 7, with 3 bases in between. This CDR3 spans 12 amino acids. In germline, CDR1 is LGHNA, CDR2 YNFKEQ. The CDR3 protein is CASSQDDGELFF. DNA of the CDR3: TGTGCCAGCAGCCAAGATGACGGGGAGCTGTTTTTT.

The gene calls are TRBV6-2 or TRBV6-3 and TRBJ1-5; the D gene is possibly TRBD1 (6 bases). The CDR3 sequence is 12 residues long. V lost 7 bases to trimming and J lost 6 bases, with 10 bases between them. CDR1 MNHEY and CDR2 SVGEGT come from the germline V gene. Here the CDR3 reads CASTGVGQPQHF. In nucleotides, the CDR3 is TGTGCCAGCACAGGGGTTGGTCAGCCCCAGCATTTT.

The table lists this clone with a few counts. The chain carries TRBV6-7 and TRBJ2-5; 7 positions match TRBD2. TRBV6-7 is an ORF for which the function is uncertain. V was clipped by 4 bases and J by 2 bases; unmatched bases: 13. The CDR3 spans 17 residues. The CDR3 bases are TGTGCCAGCAGTTCCGGACGGTGGAGGGAGGGTCAAGAGACCCAGTACTTC. Amino acid sequence: CASSSGRWREGQETQYF.

This clone was counted a few times. This chain links TRBV9 with TRBJ1-3; no clear D. CDR1 is SGDLS and CDR2 is YYNGEE in the germline V gene. V lost 5 bases and J lost 1, with 4 bases in between. There are 12 residues in the CDR3. CDR3 in DNA: TGTGCCAGCAGTAGGTCTGGAAACACCATATATTTT. Its translation is CASSRSGNTIYF.

This clone showed up just a few times. The gene calls are TRBV6-1 and TRBJ2-1; TRBD2 aligns across 10 bases. The length of the CDR3 is 16 residues. Looked up from germline, CDR1 is MNHNS and CDR2 is SASEGT. V lost 6 bases to trimming and J lost 5 bases; unmatched junction nucleotides: 10. The CDR3 coding sequence is TGTGCCAGCAGCTCCTATGGACTAGCGGATGACAATGAGCAGTTCTTC. Protein: CASSSYGLADDNEQFF.

This clone occurred a few times. The CDR3 loop is CASSVRTGYEQYF. For the CDR3, the DNA is TGTGCCAGCAGTGTAAGGACAGGGTACGAGCAGTACTTC. The rearrangement joins TRBV6-1 to TRBJ2-7; 8 bases are a match to TRBD1. The CDR3 is 13 residues long. Per the germline V gene, CDR1 is MNHNS and CDR2 is SASEGT. The V segment lost 4 bases and the J segment 4 bases; nucleotides outside the gene matches: 3.

This clone was counted a few times. V and J are TRBV6-1 and TRBJ2-1, with 8 bases matching TRBD2. Unmatched junction bases numbered 10, after V lost 6 bases and J lost 6 bases. Germline V gene lookup returns CDR1 MNHNS and CDR2 SASEGT. This CDR3 has 15 residues. As DNA, the CDR3 is TGTGCCAGCAGCGCTTGGGCGGGGGGTACCAATGAGCAGTTCTTC. The encoded protein is CASSAWAGGTNEQFF.